This TCR beta chain was sequenced for a study of breast tumors, draining lymph nodes, adjacent tissues. In TCRdb, the multiplex PCR reads were re-called with MiXCR into one record per CDR3 protein. The data show some 83,000 distinct CDR3 sequences, roughly 19% seen once. The table lists this clonotype with many counts. The target antigen is unknown. The CDR3 totals 13 residues. V shed 4 bases and J shed 4 bases, with 9 bases lying between them. The germline V gene has CDR1 SGDLS and CDR2 YYNGEE. Breast cancer patients provided tissue from their axillary draining lymph nodes. Points from the study as a whole: Compared with basal-like, luminal-like tumors shared significantly more repertoire with nontumor tissue. Tumor repertoires ranked between lymph nodes and nontumor tissue in diversity, with V and J gene preferences. The lymph node origin of tumor T cells was framed as consistent with a hypothesis, not demonstrated.

This clonotype was obtained from a female donor with breast cancer. Some clones in this sample may be carry-over from other donors' samples. The chain recombines TRBV9 with TRBJ2-1; D is ambiguous. Sequenced sample: axillary lymph node tissue. CDR3 amino acids: CASSSGPYNEQFF. The CDR3 nucleotides are TGTGCCAGCAGCTCAGGACCGTACAATGAGCAGTTCTTC.